The TCR beta chain described here comes from a study of blood T cell repertoires in COVID-19. Study details: Samples representing acute and convalescent COVID-19 were sourced from the United States, Italy and Spain.

Here immunoSEQ multiplex PCR was the method, and the copy in TCRdb shows in-frame clones only, minus some. The table lists approximately 280,000 clones, less than 85% of them singletons, with roughly 2.7% in the top ten. Membership in each cohort depended on participant-reported clinical history. For recovered donors of Cohort 3, there were two negative PCRs, clearance, or symptom resolution. This CDR3 spans 13 amino acids. CDR1 is SGHDT, CDR2 YYEEEE, per germline. The V end was cut by 2 bases, the J end by 3 bases, with 9 bases between. The chain carries TRBV5-6 and TRBJ2-7; D might be TRBD1 (6 bases). This receptor was identified in a woman aged 45-59 years who had recovered from COVID-19. Sequencing used PBMCs or T cells enriched from blood (not recorded which). CDR3 DNA sequence: TGTGCCAGCAGCTTCCGGGACAACTACGAGCAGTACTTC. The encoded protein is CASSFRDNYEQYF.